The clone carrying this T cell receptor beta chain was observed a handful of times. The target antigen is unknown. Each sample received Survey-level depth of up to 500,000 reads. Assay used: immunoSEQ multiplex PCR; TCRdb lists only in-frame clones, some missing. The profile covers tens of thousands of clones, with 87% appearing a single time and around 1.4% taken by the ten largest. The data are from a study of pediatric ulcerative colitis. Study-level results: Repertoires came from total lymphocyte DNA, so rare subsets like regulatory T cells may be missed. Blood-rectal clonal overlap within each person was significantly higher in ulcerative colitis patients than controls.

Germline V gives CDR1 SGHDT, CDR2 YYEEEE. This CDR3 has 14 residues. Trimming removed 5 bases at V and 2 bases at J, with 13 bases between. Sequencing was performed on blood. This receptor was identified in a boy aged 5-17 years who was a control in a study of pediatric ulcerative colitis. This chain uses TRBV5-6 with TRBJ2-5; perhaps TRBD1 as D (5 bases). The CDR3 region has the DNA TGTGCCAGCAGAACTATTACAGGTCAAGAGACCCAGTACTTC. Translating it yields CASRTITGQETQYF.